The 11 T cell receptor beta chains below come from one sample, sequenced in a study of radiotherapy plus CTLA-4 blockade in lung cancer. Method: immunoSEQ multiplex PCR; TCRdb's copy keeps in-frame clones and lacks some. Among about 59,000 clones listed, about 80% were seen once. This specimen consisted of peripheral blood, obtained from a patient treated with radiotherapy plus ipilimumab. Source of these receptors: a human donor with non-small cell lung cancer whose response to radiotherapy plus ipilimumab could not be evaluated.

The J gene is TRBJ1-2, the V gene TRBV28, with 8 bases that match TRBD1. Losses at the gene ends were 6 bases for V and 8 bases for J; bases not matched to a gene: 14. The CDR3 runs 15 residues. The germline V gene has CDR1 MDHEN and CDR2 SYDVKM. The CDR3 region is CASRTDGSGGGGYTF. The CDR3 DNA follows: TGTGCCAGCAGGACAGACGGGTCAGGGGGCGGGGGCTACACCTTC.

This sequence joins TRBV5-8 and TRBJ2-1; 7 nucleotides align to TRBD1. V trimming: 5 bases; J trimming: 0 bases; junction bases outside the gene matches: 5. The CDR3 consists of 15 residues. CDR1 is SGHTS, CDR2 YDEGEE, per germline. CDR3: CASSSRGTSYNEQFF. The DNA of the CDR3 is TGTGCCAGCAGTAGCAGGGGGACCTCCTACAATGAGCAGTTCTTC.

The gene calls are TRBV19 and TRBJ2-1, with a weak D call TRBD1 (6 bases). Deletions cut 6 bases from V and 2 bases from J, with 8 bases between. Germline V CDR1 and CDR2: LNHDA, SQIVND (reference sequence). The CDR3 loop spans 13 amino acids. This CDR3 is CASSRQAYNEQFF. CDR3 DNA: TGTGCCAGTAGCCGACAGGCCTACAATGAGCAGTTCTTC. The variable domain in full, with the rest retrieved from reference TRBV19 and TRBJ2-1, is DGGITQSPKYLFRKEGQNVTLSCEQNLNHDAMYWYRQDPGQGLRLIYYSQIVNDFQKGDIAEGYSVSREKKESFPLTVTSAQKNPTAFYLCASSRQAYNEQFFGPGTRLTVL.

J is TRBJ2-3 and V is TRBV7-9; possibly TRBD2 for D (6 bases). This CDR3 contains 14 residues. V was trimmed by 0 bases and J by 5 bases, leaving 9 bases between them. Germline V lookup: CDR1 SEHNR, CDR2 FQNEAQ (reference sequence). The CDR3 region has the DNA TGTGCCAGCAGCTTAGCGGGGGGTGGAGATACGCAGTATTTT. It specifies CASSLAGGGDTQYF. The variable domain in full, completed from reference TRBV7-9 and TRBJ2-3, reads DTGVSQNPRHKITKRGQNVTFRCDPISEHNRLYWYRQTLGQGPEFLTYFQNEAQLEKSRLLSDRFSAERPKGSFSTLEIQRTEQGDSAMYLCASSLAGGGDTQYFGPGTRLTVL.

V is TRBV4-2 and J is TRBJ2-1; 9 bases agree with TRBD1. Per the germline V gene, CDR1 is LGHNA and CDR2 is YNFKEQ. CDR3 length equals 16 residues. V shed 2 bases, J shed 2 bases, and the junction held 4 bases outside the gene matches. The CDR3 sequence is CASSQNRGPPYNEQFF. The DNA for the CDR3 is TGTGCCAGCAGCCAAAACAGGGGGCCCCCCTACAATGAGCAGTTCTTC.

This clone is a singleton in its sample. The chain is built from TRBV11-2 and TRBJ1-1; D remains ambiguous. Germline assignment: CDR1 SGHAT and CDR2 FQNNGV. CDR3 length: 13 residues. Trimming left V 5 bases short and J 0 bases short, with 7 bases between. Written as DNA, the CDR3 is TGTGCCAGCAGCGTAGCCTTGAACACTGAAGCTTTCTTT. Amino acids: CASSVALNTEAFF.

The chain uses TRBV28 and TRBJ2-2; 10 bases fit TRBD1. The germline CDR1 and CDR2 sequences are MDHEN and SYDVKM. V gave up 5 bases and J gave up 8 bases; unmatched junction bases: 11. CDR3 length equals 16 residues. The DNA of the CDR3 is TGTGCCAGCAGTCCGTCCGGACAGGGGGTGGCGGGGGAGCTGTTTTTT. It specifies CASSPSGQGVAGELFF. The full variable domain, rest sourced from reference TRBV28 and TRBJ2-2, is DVKVTQSSRYLVKRTGEKVFLECVQDMDHENMFWYRQDPGLGLRLIYFSYDVKMKEKGDIPEGYSVSREKKERFSLILESASTNQTSMYLCASSPSGQGVAGELFFGEGSRLTVL.

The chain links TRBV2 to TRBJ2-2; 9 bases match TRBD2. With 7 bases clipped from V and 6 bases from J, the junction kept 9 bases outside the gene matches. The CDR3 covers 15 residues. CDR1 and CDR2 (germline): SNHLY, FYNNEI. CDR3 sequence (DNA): TGTGCCAGCAAAGTTGCGGGAGGGCCCGCCGGGGAGCTGTTTTTT. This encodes CASKVAGGPAGELFF.

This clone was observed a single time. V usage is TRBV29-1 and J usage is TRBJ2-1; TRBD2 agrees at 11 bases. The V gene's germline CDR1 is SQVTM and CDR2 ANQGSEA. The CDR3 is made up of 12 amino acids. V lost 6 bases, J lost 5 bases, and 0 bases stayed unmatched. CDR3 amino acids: CSVGLADNEQFF. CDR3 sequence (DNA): TGCAGCGTGGGACTAGCGGACAATGAGCAGTTCTTC.

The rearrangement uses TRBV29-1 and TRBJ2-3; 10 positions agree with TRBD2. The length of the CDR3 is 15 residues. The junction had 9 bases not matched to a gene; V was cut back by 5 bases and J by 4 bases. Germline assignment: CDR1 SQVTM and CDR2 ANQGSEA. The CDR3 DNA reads TGCAGCGTTCGCGTGGGGACTAGCGCCCCAGATACGCAGTATTTT. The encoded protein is CSVRVGTSAPDTQYF.

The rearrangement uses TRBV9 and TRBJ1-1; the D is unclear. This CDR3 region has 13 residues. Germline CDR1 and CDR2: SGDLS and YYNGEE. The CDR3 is CADTTGENTEAFF. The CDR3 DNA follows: TGTGCAGACACTACCGGGGAAAACACTGAAGCTTTCTTT.